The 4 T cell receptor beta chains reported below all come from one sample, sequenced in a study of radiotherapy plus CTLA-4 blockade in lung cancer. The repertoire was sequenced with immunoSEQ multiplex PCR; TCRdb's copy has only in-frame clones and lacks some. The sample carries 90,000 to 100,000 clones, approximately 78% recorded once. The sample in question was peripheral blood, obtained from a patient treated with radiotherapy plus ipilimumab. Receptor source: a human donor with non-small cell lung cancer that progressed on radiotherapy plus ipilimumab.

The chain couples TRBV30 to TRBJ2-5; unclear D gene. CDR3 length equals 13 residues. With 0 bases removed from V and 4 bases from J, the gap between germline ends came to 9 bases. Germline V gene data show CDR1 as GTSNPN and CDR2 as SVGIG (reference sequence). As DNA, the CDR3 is TGTGCCTGGAGTGTCCCACGTACAGAGACCCAGTACTTC. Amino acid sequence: CAWSVPRTETQYF.

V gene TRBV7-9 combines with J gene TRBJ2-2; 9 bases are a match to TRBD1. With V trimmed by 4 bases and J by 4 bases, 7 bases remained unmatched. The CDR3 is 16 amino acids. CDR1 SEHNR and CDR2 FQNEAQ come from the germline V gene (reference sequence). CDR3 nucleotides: TGTGCCAGCAGCTCAAGGACAGGGGAGAGCACCGGGGAGCTGTTTTTT. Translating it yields CASSSRTGESTGELFF.

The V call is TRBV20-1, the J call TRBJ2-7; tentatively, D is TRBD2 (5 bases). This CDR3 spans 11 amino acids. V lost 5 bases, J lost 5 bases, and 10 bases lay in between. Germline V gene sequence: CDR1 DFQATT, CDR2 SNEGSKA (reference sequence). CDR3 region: CSAGGLHEQYF. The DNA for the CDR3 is TGCAGTGCTGGCGGACTCCACGAGCAGTACTTC.

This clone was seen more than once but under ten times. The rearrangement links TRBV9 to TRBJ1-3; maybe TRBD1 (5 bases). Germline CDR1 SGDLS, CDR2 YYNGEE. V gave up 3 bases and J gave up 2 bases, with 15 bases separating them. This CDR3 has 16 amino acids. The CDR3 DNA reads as TGTGCCAGCAGCGGATCAAACAGGATCACTGGAAACACCATATATTTT. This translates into CASSGSNRITGNTIYF.